The T cell receptor (beta chain) under discussion was sequenced for a study of monozygotic twins with inflammatory bowel disease. General study findings and limits: The analysis did not separate different T cell subtypes.

Worth noting for this clonotype: As yet, its antigen is unknown.

TCRdb reworked the 5' RACE reads into one entry per CDR3 protein, no DNA. There are tens of thousands of distinct CDR3 sequences in the sample, with less than 8% held by the top ten. The TCR sequence derives from a human donor with ulcerative colitis or Crohn's disease, or a healthy co-twin of an affected twin (not recorded which). The specimen was blood.

The CDR3 protein is CASSLAPSGGYEQYF. This sequence joins TRBV7-6 and TRBJ2-7; checking the TCRdb D call of TRBD2 is not possible without DNA. Germline loops: CDR1 SGHVS, CDR2 FNYEAQ. The CDR3 is 15 amino acids. Using reference TRBV7-6 and TRBJ2-7 for the parts outside the CDR3, the full variable domain is GAGVSQSPRYKVTKRGQDVALRCDPISGHVSLYWYRQALGQGPEFLTYFNYEAQQDKSGLPNDRFSAERPEGSISTLTIQRTEQRDSAMYRCASSLAPSGGYEQYFGPGTRLTVT.